Listed here are 14 T cell receptor beta chains from one sample, sequenced in a study of cytomegalovirus exposure and HLA in healthy donors. Clones were sequenced by immunoSEQ multiplex PCR, and TCRdb holds only the in-frame ones, with some missing. The repertoire holds about 65,000 clones, with roughly nine tenths as singletons. The source material was PBMCs. These receptors were obtained from a woman aged 18 to 35 in good health and CMV-seronegative.

The gene calls are TRBV2 and TRBJ2-2, with unresolved D. The CDR3 sequence is 15 residues long. Trimming removed 7 bases from V and 0 bases from J, with 12 bases in between. Germline lookup yields CDR1 SNHLY and CDR2 FYNNEI. CDR3 region: CASTFYRANTGELFF. As DNA, the CDR3 is TGTGCCAGCACTTTTTACAGAGCGAACACCGGGGAGCTGTTTTTT.

The chain joins TRBV18 to TRBJ1-5; D gene ambiguous. V dropped 2 bases and J dropped 5 bases, with 7 bases sitting between them. Germline-derived CDR1 and CDR2 are KGHSH and LQKENI. The length of the CDR3 is 13 residues. The DNA of the CDR3 is TGTGCCAGCTCACCAGCGGTGGATCAGCCCCAGCATTTT. Translated: CASSPAVDQPQHF.

In its sample, this clone was seen once. V is TRBV5-1 and J is TRBJ2-1, with no clear D. Trimming pared 2 bases from V and 5 bases from J, leaving 8 bases between. The germline gives CDR1 SGHRS, CDR2 YFSETQ. This CDR3 region has 13 residues. The DNA of the CDR3 is TGCGCCAGCAGCTTTTTCGAGAACAATGAGCAGTTCTTC. Translation gives CASSFFENNEQFF.

This chain uses TRBV28 with TRBJ2-2; no firm D call. CDR3 length: 15 residues. Looked up from germline, CDR1 is MDHEN and CDR2 is SYDVKM. The V end lost 5 bases, the J end lost 2 bases, and 12 bases lay between the germline ends. CDR3 in amino acids: CASSRGDTNTGELFF. The CDR3 region has the DNA TGTGCCAGCAGTCGTGGAGATACCAACACCGGGGAGCTGTTTTTT.

The V gene is TRBV6-6, the J gene TRBJ2-2, with D uncertain. Trimming took 4 bases from V and 6 from J, leaving 18 bases between them. This CDR3 contains 16 residues. Germline V CDR1 and CDR2: MNHNY, SVGAGI (reference sequence). CDR3 bases: TGTGCCAGCAGTTTCGACGGAGTTTCATCCCCCGGGGAGCTGTTTTTT. It yields the protein CASSFDGVSSPGELFF.

V usage is TRBV30 and J usage is TRBJ2-3; D remains ambiguous. This CDR3 has 13 amino acids. Germline V lookup: CDR1 GTSNPN, CDR2 SVGIG (reference sequence). V was cut by 5 bases and J by 0 bases, with 9 bases left in between. The CDR3 DNA is TGTGCCTGGCGACTTTCTAGCACAGATACGCAGTATTTT. It specifies CAWRLSSTDTQYF.

V usage is TRBV5-1 and J usage is TRBJ2-7, with 9 bases aligning to TRBD1. V lost 0 bases to trimming and J lost 1 base; unmatched junction nucleotides: 2. The CDR3 runs 15 residues. Germline loops: CDR1 SGHRS, CDR2 YFSETQ. The CDR3 loop reads CASSLGGQGSYEQYF. The DNA for the CDR3 is TGCGCCAGCAGCTTGGGTGGACAGGGGTCCTACGAGCAGTACTTC.

V usage is TRBV19 and J usage is TRBJ2-3; 10 bases align to TRBD2. From germline, CDR1 is LNHDA and CDR2 SQIVND (reference sequence). Losses at the gene ends were 6 bases for V and 6 bases for J; bases not matched to a gene: 9. This CDR3 has 15 residues. In DNA form, the CDR3 reads TGTGCCAGTAGGAAAGCGGGGGGGCCGTACGATACGCAGTATTTT. Protein sequence: CASRKAGGPYDTQYF. The whole variable domain, filled in from reference TRBV19 and TRBJ2-3, reads DGGITQSPKYLFRKEGQNVTLSCEQNLNHDAMYWYRQDPGQGLRLIYYSQIVNDFQKGDIAEGYSVSREKKESFPLTVTSAQKNPTAFYLCASRKAGGPYDTQYFGPGTRLTVL.

V and J are TRBV7-9 and TRBJ2-7; 8 positions match TRBD1. Losses at the gene ends were 3 bases for V and 1 base for J; bases not matched to a gene: 5. The CDR3 consists of 15 residues. CDR1 is SEHNR, CDR2 FQNEAQ, per germline (reference sequence). The CDR3 nucleotides read TGTGCCAGCAGCTTCGGACAGGGAGCATCCTACGAGCAGTACTTC. Translation gives CASSFGQGASYEQYF.

The CDR3 sequence: CASSLVGRGRSDTQYF. CDR3 nucleotides: TGTGCCAGCAGCTTGGTCGGCAGGGGTAGATCAGATACGCAGTATTTT. This chain connects TRBV7-9 to TRBJ2-3; the D gene is possibly TRBD1 (6 bases). The V gene lost 3 bases and the J gene lost 4 bases, with 17 bases spanning the gap. Germline loops: CDR1 SEHNR, CDR2 FQNEAQ (reference sequence). The CDR3 sequence is 16 residues long.

The chain carries TRBV6-5 and TRBJ2-7; D uncertain. V was shortened by 7 bases and J by 6 bases, with 10 bases between the two germline ends. Per the germline V gene, CDR1 is MNHEY and CDR2 is SVGAGI. The CDR3 extends over 11 amino acids. DNA of the CDR3: TGTGCCAGCAAAACCGCCGGCGAGCAGTACTTC. It encodes CASKTAGEQYF.

This clone was picked up a small number of times. The chain joins TRBV18 to TRBJ1-2; a weak D match, TRBD1 (5 bases). Germline V gene lookup returns CDR1 KGHSH and CDR2 LQKENI. The V end was cut by 6 bases, the J end by 4 bases, with 12 bases between. The CDR3 sequence is 13 residues long. The CDR3 bases are TGTGCCAGCTCGTCCGACAGTACCTATGGCTACACCTTC. It specifies CASSSDSTYGYTF.

The chain is built from TRBV25-1 and TRBJ2-7; the match to TRBD1 covers 8 bases. The germline V gene encodes CDR1 MGHDK and CDR2 SYGVNS. Germline trimming cut 1 base from V and 2 bases from J; bases unmatched to any gene: 7. The CDR3 loop spans 16 amino acids. CDR3 sequence: CASSELSAGGPYEQYF. CDR3 in DNA: TGTGCCAGCAGTGAATTGTCGGCAGGGGGCCCCTACGAGCAGTACTTC.

By its share, this clone is medium-sized. The genes are TRBV6-4 and TRBJ2-1, with 12 positions matching TRBD2. The CDR3 sequence is 15 residues long. V lost 0 bases and J lost 6; bases outside the gene matches: 0. Germline V gene lookup returns CDR1 MRHNA and CDR2 SNTAGT. DNA for the CDR3: TGTGCCAGCAGTGACTCGACTAGCGGGAGCAATGAGCAGTTCTTC. Protein sequence: CASSDSTSGSNEQFF.